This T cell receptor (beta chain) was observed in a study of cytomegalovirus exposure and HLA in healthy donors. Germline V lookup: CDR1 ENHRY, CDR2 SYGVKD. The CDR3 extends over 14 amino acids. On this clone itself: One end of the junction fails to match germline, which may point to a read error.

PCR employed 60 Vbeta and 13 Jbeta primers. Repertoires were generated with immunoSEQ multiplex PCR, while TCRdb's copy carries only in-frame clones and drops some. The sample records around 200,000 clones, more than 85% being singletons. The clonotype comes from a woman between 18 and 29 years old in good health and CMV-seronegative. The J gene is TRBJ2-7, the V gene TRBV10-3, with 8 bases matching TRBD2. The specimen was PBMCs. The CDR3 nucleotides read TGTGCCAGCAGTGAAGGGACTAGCTCCTACGAGCAGTACTTC. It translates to CASSEGTSSYEQYF.